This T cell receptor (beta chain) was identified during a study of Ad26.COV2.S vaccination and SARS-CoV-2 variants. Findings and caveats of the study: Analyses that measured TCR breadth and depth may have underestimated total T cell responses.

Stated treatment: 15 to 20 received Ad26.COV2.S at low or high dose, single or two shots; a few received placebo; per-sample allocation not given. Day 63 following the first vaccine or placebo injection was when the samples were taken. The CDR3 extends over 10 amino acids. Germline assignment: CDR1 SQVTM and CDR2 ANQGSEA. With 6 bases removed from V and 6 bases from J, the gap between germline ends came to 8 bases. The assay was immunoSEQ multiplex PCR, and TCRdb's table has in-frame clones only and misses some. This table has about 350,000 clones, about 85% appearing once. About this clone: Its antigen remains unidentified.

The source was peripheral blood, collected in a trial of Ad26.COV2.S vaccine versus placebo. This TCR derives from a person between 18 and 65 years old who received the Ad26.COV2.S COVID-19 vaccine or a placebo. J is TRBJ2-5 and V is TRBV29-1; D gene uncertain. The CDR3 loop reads CSVSLKTQYF. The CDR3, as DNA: TGCAGCGTGAGTCTGAAGACCCAGTACTTC.